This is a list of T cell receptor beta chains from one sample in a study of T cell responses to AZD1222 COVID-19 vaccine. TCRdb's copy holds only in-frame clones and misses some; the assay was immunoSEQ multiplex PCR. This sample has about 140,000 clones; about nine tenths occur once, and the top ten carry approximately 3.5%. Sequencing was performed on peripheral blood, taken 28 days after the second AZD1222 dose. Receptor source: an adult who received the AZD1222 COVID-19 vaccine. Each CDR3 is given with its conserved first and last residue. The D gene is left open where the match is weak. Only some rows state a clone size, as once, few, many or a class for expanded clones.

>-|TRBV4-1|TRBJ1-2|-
CASSQGDSQSYTF
TGCGCCAGCAGCCAAGGGGACTCACAAAGCTACACCTTC
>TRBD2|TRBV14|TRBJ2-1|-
CASSGWGGSYNEQFF
TGTGCCAGCAGCGGTTGGGGGGGTTCCTACAATGAGCAGTTCTTC
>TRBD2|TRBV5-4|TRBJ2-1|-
CASRPSGNPHNEQFF
TGTGCCAGCAGACCTAGCGGGAACCCCCACAATGAGCAGTTCTTC
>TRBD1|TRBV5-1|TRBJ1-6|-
CASSTGQGVISPLHF
TGCGCCAGCAGCACCGGACAGGGAGTGATCTCACCCCTCCACTTT
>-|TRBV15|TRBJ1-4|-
CATSNPGPGRGKLFF
TGTGCCACCAGCAACCCGGGACCAGGACGCGGAAAACTGTTTTTT
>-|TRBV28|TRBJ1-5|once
CASRDQGPSNQPQHF
TGTGCCAGCAGAGATCAGGGCCCTAGCAATCAGCCCCAGCATTTT
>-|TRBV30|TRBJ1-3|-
CAWSRLGVTGNTIYF
TGTGCCTGGAGTCGTTTGGGGGTTACTGGAAACACCATATATTTT
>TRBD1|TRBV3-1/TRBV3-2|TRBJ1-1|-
CASRRQGGTEAFF
TGTGCCAGCAGACGACAGGGTGGCACTGAAGCTTTCTTT
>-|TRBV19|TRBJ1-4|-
CASRSQGTSNEKLFF
TGTGCCAGTAGGTCCCAGGGCACGTCTAATGAAAAACTGTTTTTT
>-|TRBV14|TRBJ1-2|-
CASSRGVGYTF
TGTGCCAGCAGCCGAGGGGTTGGCTACACCTTC
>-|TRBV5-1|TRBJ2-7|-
CASSRTGSSYEQYF
TGCGCCAGCAGCCGGACGGGAAGCTCCTACGAGCAGTACTTC
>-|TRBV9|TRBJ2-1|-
CASSVPGGNNEQFF
TGTGCCAGCAGCGTTCCCGGAGGAAACAATGAGCAGTTCTTC
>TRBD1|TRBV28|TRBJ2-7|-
CASSFVRQGTYEQYF
TGTGCCAGCAGTTTCGTACGACAGGGGACCTACGAGCAGTACTTC
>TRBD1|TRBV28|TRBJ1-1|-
CASINRGLDTEAFF
TGTGCCAGCATTAACAGGGGGTTGGACACTGAAGCTTTCTTT
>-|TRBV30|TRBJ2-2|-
CAWSVRWQGRAGELFF
TGTGCCTGGAGTGTACGATGGCAAGGTCGGGCCGGGGAGCTGTTTTTT
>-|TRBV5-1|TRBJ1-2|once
CASSLTAFLYGYTF
TGCGCCAGCAGCCTGACAGCTTTCCTCTATGGCTACACCTTC
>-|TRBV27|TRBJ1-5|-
CASSFEGHRNQPQHF
TGTGCCAGCAGTTTTGAGGGACACCGCAATCAGCCCCAGCATTTT
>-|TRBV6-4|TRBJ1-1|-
CASSDPPMNTEAFF
TGTGCCAGCAGTGACCCCCCCATGAACACTGAAGCTTTCTTT
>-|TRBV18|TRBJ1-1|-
CASSPQVLNTEAFF
TGTGCCAGCTCACCCCAAGTATTGAACACTGAAGCTTTCTTT
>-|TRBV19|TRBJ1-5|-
CASSMQYQPQHF
TGTGCCAGTAGTATGCAGTATCAGCCCCAGCATTTT